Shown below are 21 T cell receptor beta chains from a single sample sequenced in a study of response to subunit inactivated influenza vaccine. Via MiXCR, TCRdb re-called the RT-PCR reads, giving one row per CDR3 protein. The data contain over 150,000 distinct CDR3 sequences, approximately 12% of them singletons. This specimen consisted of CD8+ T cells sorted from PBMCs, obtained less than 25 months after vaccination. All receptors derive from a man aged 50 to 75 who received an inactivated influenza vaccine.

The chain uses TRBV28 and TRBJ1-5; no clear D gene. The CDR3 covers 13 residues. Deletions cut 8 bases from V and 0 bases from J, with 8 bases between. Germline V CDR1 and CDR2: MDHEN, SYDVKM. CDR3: CASSPVSNQPQHF. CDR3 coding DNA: TGTGCCAGCTCCCCAGTTAGCAATCAGCCCCAGCATTTT. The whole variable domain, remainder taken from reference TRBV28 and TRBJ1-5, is DVKVTQSSRYLVKRTGEKVFLECVQDMDHENMFWYRQDPGLGLRLIYFSYDVKMKEKGDIPEGYSVSREKKERFSLILESASTNQTSMYLCASSPVSNQPQHFGDGTRLSIL.

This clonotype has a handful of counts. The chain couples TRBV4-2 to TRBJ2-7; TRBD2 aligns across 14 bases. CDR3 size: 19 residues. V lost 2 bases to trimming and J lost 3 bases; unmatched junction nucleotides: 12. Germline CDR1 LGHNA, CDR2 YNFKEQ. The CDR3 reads CASSQPPGLAGAGFYEQYF. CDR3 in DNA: TGTGCCAGCAGCCAACCTCCGGGACTAGCGGGAGCGGGATTCTACGAGCAGTACTTC.

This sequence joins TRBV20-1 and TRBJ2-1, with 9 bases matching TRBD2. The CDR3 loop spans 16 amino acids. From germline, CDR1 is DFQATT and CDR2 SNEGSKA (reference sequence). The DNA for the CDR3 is TGCAGAATCGGGACAATCCGGCTAGCGGGGCCCAATGAGCAGTTCTTC. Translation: CRIGTIRLAGPNEQFF.

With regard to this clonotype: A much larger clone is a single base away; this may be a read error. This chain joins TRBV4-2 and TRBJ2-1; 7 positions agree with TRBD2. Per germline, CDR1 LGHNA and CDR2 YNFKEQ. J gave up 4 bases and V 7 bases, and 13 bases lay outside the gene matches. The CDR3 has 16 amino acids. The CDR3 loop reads CASNRNVGGPYNEQFF. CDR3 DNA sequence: TGTGCCAGCAACCGGAATGTGGGAGGGCCGTACAATGAGCAGTTCTTC.

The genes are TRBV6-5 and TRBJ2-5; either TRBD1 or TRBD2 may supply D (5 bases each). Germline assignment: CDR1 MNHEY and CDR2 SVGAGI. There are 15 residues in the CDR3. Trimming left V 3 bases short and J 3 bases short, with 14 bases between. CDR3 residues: CASSYRDGRKETQYF. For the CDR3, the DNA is TGTGCCAGCAGTTATAGGGACGGACGGAAAGAGACCCAGTACTTC.

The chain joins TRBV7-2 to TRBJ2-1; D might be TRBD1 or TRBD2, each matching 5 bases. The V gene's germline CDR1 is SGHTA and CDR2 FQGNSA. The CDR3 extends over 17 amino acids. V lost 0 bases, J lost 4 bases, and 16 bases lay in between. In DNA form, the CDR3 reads TGTGCCAGCAGCTTAGCGCTAATGGGGGTTGTTTACAATGAGCAGTTCTTC. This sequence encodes CASSLALMGVVYNEQFF.

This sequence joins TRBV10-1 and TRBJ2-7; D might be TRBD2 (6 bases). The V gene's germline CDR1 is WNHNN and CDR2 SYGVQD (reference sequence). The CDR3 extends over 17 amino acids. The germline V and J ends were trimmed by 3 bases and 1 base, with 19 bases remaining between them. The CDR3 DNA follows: TGCGCCAGCAGTGATCTTGACCTAGCGTCGAAATCCTACGAGCAGTACTTC. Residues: CASSDLDLASKSYEQYF.

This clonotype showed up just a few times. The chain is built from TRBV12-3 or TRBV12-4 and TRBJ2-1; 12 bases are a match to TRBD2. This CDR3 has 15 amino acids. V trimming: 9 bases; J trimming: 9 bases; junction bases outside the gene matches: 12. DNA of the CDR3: TGTGCCAGTTTCACCGGGACTAGCGGGTCGGGTGAGCAGTTCTTC. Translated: CASFTGTSGSGEQFF.

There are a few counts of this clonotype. CDR3 coding DNA: TGTGCCAGCAGTTTTGGTATTAGGGGCAATCAGCCCCAGCATTTT. Translation: CASSFGIRGNQPQHF. The chain combines TRBV12-3 or TRBV12-4 with TRBJ1-5; the D is unclear. The CDR3 extends over 15 amino acids. Trimming stripped 3 bases from V and 2 bases from J, with 11 bases between.

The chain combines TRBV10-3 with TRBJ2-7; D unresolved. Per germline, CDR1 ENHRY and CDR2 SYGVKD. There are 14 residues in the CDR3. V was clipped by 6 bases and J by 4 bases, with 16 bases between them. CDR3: CAISDSSGGYEQYF. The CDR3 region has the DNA TGTGCCATCAGCGACTCCTCGGGTGGTTACGAGCAGTACTTC.

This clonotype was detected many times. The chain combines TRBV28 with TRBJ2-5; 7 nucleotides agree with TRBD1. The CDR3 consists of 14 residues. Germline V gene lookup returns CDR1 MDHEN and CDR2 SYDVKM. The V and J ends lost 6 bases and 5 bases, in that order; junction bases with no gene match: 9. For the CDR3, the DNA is TGTGCCAGCAGACCAATACAGGGGTTGGAGACCCAGTACTTC. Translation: CASRPIQGLETQYF.

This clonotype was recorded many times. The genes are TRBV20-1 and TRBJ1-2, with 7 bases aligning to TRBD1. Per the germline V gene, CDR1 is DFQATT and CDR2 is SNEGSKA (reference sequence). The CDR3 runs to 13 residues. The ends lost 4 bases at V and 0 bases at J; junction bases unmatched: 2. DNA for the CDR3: TGCAGTGCTAAGGGACAGACTAACTATGGCTACACCTTC. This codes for CSAKGQTNYGYTF.

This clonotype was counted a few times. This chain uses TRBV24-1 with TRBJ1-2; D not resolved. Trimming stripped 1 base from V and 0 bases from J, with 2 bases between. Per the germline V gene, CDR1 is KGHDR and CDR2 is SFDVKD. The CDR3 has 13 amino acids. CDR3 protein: CATSDFSNYGYTF. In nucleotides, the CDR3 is TGTGCCACCAGTGATTTCTCTAACTATGGCTACACCTTC.

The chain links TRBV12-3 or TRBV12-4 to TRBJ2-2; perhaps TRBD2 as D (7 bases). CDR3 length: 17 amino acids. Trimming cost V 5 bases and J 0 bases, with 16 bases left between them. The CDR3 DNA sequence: TGTGCCAGCAGTCCAGATTTGGGGGGGCCGAACACCGGGGAGCTGTTTTTT. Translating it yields CASSPDLGGPNTGELFF.

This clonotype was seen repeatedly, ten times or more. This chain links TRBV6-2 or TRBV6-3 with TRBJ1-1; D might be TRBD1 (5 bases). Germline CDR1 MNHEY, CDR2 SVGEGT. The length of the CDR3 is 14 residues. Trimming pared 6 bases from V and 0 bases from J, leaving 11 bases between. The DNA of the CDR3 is TGTGCCAGCAGGAGACGAGGGGTGAACACTGAAGCTTTCTTT. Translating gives CASRRRGVNTEAFF.

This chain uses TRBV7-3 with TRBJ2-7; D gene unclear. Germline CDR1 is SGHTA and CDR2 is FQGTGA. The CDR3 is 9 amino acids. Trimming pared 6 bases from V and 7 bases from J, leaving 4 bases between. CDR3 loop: CASSGEQYF. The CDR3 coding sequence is TGTGCCAGCAGTGGGGAGCAGTACTTC.

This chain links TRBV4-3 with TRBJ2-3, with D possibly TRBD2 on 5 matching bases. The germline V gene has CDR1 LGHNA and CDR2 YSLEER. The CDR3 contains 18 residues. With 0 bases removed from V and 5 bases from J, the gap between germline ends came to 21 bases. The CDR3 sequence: CASSQDPASSALGDTQYF. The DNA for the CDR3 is TGCGCCAGCAGCCAAGATCCGGCTAGCTCGGCACTCGGAGATACGCAGTATTTT.

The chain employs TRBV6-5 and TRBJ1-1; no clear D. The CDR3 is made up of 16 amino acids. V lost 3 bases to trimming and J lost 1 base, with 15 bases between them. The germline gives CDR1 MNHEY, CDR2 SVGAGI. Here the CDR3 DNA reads TGTGCCAGCAGTTATACGGGGATTAGCCGGAACACTGAAGCTTTCTTT. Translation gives CASSYTGISRNTEAFF.

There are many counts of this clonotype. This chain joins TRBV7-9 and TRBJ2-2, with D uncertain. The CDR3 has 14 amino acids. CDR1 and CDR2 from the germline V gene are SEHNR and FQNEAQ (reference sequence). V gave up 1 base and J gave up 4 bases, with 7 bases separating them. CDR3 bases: TGTGCCAGCAGCTTAGTTATTGGCACCGGGGAGCTGTTTTTT. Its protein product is CASSLVIGTGELFF.

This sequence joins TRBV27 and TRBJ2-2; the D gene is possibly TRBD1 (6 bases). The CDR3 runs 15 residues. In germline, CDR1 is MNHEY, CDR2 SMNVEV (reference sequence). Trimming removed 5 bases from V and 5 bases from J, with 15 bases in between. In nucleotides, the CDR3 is TGTGCCAGCAGTCCCGGGACACCTTATACCGGGGAGCTGTTTTTT. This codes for CASSPGTPYTGELFF.

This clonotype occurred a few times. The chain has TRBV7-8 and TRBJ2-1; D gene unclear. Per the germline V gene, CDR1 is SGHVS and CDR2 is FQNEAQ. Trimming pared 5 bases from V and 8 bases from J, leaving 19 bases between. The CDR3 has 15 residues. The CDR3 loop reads CASSQDLPIPHEQFF. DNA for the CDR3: TGTGCCAGCAGCCAGGACCTTCCTATCCCTCATGAGCAGTTCTTC.